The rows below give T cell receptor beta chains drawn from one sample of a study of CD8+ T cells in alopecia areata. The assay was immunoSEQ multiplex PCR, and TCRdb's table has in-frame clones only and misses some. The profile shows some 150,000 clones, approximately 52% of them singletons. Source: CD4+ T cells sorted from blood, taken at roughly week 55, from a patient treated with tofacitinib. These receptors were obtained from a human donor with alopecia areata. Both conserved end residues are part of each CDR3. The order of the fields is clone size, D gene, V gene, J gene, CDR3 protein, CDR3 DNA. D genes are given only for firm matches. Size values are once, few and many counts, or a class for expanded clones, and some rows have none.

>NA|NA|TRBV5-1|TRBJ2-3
CASSSPRAGTGTDTQYF
TGCGCCAGCAGCTCTCCCCGCGCAGGGACGGGCACAGATACGCAGTATTTT
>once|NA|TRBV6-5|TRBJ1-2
CASSRGDGYTF
TGTGCCAGCAGTAGAGGTGATGGCTACACCTTC
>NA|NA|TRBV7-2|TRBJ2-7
CASTRGGTNSYEQYF
TGTGCCAGCACCCGAGGGGGGACAAACTCCTACGAGCAGTACTTC
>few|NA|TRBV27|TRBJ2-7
CASSVQESYEQYF
TGTGCCAGCAGTGTCCAGGAATCCTACGAGCAGTACTTC
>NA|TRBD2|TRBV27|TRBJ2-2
CATLGTSGTGELFF
TGTGCCACCCTAGGGACTAGCGGCACCGGGGAGCTGTTTTTT
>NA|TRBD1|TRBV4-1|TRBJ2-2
CASSQVRTGTGGTGELFF
TGCGCCAGCAGCCAAGTACGAACCGGGACAGGGGGCACCGGGGAGCTGTTTTTT
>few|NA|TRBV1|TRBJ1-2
CTSSQHRAYYGYTF
TGCACCAGCAGCCAACACCGGGCCTACTATGGCTACACCTTC
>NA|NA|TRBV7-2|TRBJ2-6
CASSLNAYSSGANVLTF
TGTGCCAGCAGCTTAAACGCCTACAGCTCTGGGGCCAACGTCCTGACTTTC
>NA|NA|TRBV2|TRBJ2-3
CASAKEGIHTDTQYF
TGTGCCAGCGCAAAGGAGGGAATTCACACAGATACGCAGTATTTT
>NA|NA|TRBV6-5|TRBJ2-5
CASSSGRETQYF
TGTGCCAGCAGCTCAGGGAGGGAGACCCAGTACTTC
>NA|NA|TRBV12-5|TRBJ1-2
CASGSTGIWYGYTF
TGTGCTAGTGGTTCCACAGGGATTTGGTATGGCTACACCTTC
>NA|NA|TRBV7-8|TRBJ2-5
CASSLAPKISRETQYF
TGTGCCAGCAGCTTAGCCCCAAAAATCTCAAGGGAGACCCAGTACTTC
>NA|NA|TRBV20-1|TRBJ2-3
CSASLGNTQYF
TGCAGTGCTAGTTTAGGTAATACGCAGTATTTT
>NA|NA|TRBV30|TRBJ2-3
CAWDGSTDTQYF
TGTGCCTGGGACGGAAGCACAGATACGCAGTATTTT
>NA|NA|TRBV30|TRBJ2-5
CAWTPQQVGETQYF
TGTGCCTGGACTCCACAACAAGTCGGAGAGACCCAGTACTTC
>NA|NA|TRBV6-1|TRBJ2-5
CATLPDVGETQYF
TGTGCCACCCTCCCAGATGTCGGGGAGACCCAGTACTTC
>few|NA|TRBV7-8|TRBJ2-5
CASLAAGAETQYF
TGTGCCAGTCTAGCCGCAGGGGCAGAGACCCAGTACTTC
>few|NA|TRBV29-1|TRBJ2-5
CSAGVGDETQYF
TGCAGCGCCGGGGTAGGGGATGAGACCCAGTACTTC